This T cell receptor (beta chain) was captured by sequencing in a study of cytomegalovirus exposure and HLA in healthy donors. Study-level points and caveats: In vitro work confirmed that a few CMV-associated chains recognize CMV antigens. CMV serostatus was the sole immune exposure data available. Presence/absence analyses assumed roughly uniform sequencing depth across donors, which may not hold. Further analysis was carried out later, and it showed several of the most significant clusters appearing linked to common viral pathogens.

13 Jbeta primers and 60 Vbeta primers were used for the PCR. Some clones are missing from TCRdb's copy, which holds only in-frame ones; the method was immunoSEQ multiplex PCR. The sample yields 200,000 or so clones, about 79% seen once. CDR3 length equals 14 residues. V dropped 4 bases and J dropped 4; count of bases not matched to a gene: 5. Germline V gene sequence: CDR1 SGDLS, CDR2 YYNGEE. Comments on this clone: Its target is unknown.

This clonotype was obtained from a boy aged 2 to 10 in good health and CMV-seronegative. The rearrangement joins TRBV9 to TRBJ1-1; 9 bases are a match to TRBD1. Sequences were obtained from PBMCs. The CDR3 sequence is CASSLQTGGTEAFF. The CDR3 DNA sequence: TGTGCCAGCAGCCTCCAGACAGGGGGCACTGAAGCTTTCTTT.